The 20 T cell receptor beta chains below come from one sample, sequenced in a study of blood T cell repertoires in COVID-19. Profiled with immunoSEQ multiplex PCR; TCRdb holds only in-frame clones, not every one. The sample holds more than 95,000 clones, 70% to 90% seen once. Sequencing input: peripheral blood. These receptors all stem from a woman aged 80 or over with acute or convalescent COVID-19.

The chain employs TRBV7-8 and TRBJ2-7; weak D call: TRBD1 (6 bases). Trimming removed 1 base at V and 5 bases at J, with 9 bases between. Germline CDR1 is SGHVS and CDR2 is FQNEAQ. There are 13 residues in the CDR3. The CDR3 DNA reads TGTGCCAGCAGCTTAGACAGGGTCAACGAGCAGTACTTC. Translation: CASSLDRVNEQYF.

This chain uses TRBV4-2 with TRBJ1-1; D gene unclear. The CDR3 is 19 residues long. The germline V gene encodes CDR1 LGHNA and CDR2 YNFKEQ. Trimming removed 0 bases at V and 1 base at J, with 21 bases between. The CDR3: CASSQDRRGPRRENTEAFF. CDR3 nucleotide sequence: TGTGCCAGCAGCCAAGATCGAAGAGGGCCGAGGAGGGAGAACACTGAAGCTTTCTTT.

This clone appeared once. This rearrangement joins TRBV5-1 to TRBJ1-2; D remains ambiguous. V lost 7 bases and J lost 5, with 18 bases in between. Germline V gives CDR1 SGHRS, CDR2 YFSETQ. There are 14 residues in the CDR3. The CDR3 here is CASGESDGLYGYTF. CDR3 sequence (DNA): TGCGCCAGCGGGGAGTCGGACGGGTTGTATGGCTACACCTTC.

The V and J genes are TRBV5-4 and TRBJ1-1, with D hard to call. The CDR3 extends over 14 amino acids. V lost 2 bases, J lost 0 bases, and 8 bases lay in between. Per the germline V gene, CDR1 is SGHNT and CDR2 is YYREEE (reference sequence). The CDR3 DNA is TGTGCCAGCAGCTTAGGTGGGCTGAACACTGAAGCTTTCTTT. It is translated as CASSLGGLNTEAFF.

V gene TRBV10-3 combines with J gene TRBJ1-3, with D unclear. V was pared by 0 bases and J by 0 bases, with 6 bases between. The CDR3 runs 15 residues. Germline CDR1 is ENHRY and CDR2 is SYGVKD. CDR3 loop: CAISESGSSGNTIYF. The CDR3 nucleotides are TGTGCCATCAGTGAGTCTGGGAGCTCTGGAAACACCATATATTTT.

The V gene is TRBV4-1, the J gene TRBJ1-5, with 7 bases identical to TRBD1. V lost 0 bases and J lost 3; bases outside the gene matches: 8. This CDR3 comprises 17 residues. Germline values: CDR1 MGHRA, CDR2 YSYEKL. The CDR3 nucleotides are TGCGCCAGCAGCCAAGACCGGGACAGCTTTAACAATCAGCCCCAGCATTTT. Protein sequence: CASSQDRDSFNNQPQHF.

DNA of the CDR3: TGCGCCAGCAGCGGCCGGACAGGGGTCAATTGGAATGAGCAGTTCTTC. This codes for CASSGRTGVNWNEQFF. V and J are TRBV5-1 and TRBJ2-1, with 9 bases lining up with TRBD1. CDR3 size: 16 residues. J lost 7 bases, V lost 4 bases, and 12 bases had no gene match. Germline CDR1 SGHRS, CDR2 YFSETQ.

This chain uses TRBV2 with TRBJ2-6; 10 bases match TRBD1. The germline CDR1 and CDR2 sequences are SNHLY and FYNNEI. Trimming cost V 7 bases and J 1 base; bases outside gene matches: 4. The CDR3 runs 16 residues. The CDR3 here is CASIRDRGSGANVLTF. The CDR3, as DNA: TGTGCCAGCATCCGGGACAGGGGTTCTGGGGCCAACGTCCTGACTTTC.

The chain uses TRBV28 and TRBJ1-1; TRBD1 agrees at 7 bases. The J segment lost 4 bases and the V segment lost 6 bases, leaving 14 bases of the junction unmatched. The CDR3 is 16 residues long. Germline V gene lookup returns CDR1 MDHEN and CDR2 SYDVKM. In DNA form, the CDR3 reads TGTGCCAGCAGGCCTCACGGACAGGCAGCACTCACTGAAGCTTTCTTT. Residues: CASRPHGQAALTEAFF.

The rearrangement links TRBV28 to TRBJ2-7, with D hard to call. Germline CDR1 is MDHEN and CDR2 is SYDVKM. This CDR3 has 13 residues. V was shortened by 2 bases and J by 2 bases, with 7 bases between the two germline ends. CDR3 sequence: CASSLPSTYEQYF. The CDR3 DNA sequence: TGTGCCAGCAGTTTACCCAGTACCTACGAGCAGTACTTC.

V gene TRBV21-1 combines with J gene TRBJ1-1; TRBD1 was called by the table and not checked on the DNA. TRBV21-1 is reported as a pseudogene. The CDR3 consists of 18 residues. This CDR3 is CASSPGSEQGVTNTEAFF. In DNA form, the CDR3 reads TGTGCCAGCAGCCCCGGCTCGGAACAGGGGGTGACGAACACTGAAGCTTTCTTT.

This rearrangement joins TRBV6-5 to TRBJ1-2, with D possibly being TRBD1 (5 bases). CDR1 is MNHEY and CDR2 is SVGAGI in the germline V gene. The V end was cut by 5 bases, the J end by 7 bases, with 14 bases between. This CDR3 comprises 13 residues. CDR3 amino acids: CASSNDRRGGYTF. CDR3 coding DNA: TGTGCCAGCAGTAATGACAGAAGGGGTGGCTACACCTTC.

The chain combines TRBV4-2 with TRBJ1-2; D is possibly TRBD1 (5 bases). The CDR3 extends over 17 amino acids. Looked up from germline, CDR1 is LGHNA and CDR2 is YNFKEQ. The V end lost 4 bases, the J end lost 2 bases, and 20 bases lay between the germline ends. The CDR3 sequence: CASSPGGGGFRNYGYTF. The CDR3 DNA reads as TGTGCCAGCAGCCCCGGCGGGGGAGGGTTTCGGAACTATGGCTACACCTTC.

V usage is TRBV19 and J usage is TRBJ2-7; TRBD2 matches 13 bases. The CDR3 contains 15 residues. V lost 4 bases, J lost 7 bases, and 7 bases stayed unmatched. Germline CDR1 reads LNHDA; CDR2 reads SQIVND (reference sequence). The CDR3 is CASSKGLAGRGEQYF. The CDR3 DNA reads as TGTGCCAGTAGTAAGGGACTAGCGGGGCGCGGGGAGCAGTACTTC.

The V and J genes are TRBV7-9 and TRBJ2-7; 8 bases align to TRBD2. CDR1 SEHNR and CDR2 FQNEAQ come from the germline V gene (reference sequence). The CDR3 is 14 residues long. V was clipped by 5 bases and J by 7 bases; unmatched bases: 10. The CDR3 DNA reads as TGTGCCAGCAGCAGCCGGACTAGCTCTCAGGAGCAGTACTTC. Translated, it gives CASSSRTSSQEQYF.

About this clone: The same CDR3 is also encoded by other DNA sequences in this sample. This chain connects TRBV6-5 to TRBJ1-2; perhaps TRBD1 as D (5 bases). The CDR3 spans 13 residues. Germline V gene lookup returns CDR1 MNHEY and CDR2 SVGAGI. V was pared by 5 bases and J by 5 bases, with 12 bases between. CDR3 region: CASSPDRIYGYTF. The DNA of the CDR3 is TGTGCCAGCAGTCCCGACAGAATTTATGGCTACACCTTC.

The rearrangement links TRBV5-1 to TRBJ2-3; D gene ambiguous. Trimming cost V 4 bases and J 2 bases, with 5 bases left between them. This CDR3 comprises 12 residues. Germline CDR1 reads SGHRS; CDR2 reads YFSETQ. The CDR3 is CASSPYTDTQYF. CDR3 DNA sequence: TGCGCCAGCAGCCCCTACACAGATACGCAGTATTTT.

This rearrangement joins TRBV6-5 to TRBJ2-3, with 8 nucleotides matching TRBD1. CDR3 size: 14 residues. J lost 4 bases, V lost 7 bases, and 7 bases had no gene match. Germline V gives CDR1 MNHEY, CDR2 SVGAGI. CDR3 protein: CASTLDRASDTQYF. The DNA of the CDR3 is TGTGCCAGCACCCTGGACAGGGCCTCAGATACGCAGTATTTT.

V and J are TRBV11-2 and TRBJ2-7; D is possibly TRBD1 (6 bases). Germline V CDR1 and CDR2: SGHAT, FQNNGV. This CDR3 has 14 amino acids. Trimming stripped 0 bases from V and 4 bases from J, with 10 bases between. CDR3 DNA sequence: TGTGCCAGCAGCTTAGATACAGGGTGGTACGAGCAGTACTTC. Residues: CASSLDTGWYEQYF.

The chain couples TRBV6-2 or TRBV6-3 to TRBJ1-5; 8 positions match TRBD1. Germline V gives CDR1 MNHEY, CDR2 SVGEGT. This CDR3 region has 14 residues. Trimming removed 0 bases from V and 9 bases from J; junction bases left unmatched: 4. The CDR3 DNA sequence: TGTGCCAGCAGTTACTCTTCAGGGGGCTTGCCCCAGCATTTT. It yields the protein CASSYSSGGLPQHF.